The entry that follows covers one T cell receptor beta chain sequence. Original data processing: Amplification of reference gene primers was used by the study to estimate nucleated cell counts. Assay used: immunoSEQ multiplex PCR; TCRdb lists only in-frame clones, some missing. Clone size and V and J calls were adopted from that table, with D and trimming inferred from the DNA. The data contain under 400,000 clones, roughly 90% of them singletons. The sample belongs to a study of blood T cell repertoires in COVID-19. Study at large: Nucleic acid was either cDNA or gDNA, and it came from T cells, B-cell-depleted T cells, or PBMCs.

CDR1 and CDR2 from the germline V gene are SQVTM and ANQGSEA. The CDR3 totals 12 residues. V lost 6 bases to trimming and J lost 2 bases, with 11 bases between them. The rearrangement uses TRBV29-1 and TRBJ2-7; tentative D call: TRBD1 (6 bases). The TCR comes from a woman aged 30 to 39 with COVID-19, enrolled during active disease. Sequencing used peripheral blood. The CDR3 nucleotides read TGCAGCGTAGAGACAGGAACCTACGAGCAGTACTTC. Its protein product is CSVETGTYEQYF.